Below, 26 T cell receptor beta chains from the same sample are listed, as sequenced in a study of shared clonotypes between healthy human individuals. Generated by immunoSEQ multiplex PCR, the TCRdb table keeps only in-frame clones and is missing some. The profile covers 530,000 or so clones, with about 79% appearing a single time and around 13% taken by the ten largest. The sequencing sample was made of PBMCs. These receptor sequences come from a woman aged 40 to 49 in good health. Some clones in this sample may be carry-over from other donors' samples.

This clone was counted a few times. V usage is TRBV6-1 and J usage is TRBJ2-2, with D tentatively TRBD1 or TRBD2 (5 bases each). Germline V gene sequence: CDR1 MNHNS, CDR2 SASEGT. CDR3 size: 16 residues. V was cut by 4 bases and J by 6 bases, with 18 bases left in between. CDR3 coding DNA: TGTGCCAGCAGTGGCCCCGGGACCGTAGTATCCGGGGAGCTGTTTTTT. It codes for CASSGPGTVVSGELFF.

The J gene is TRBJ1-5, the V gene TRBV6-5; D remains ambiguous. Trimming removed 6 bases from V and 1 base from J, with 7 bases in between. This CDR3 has 13 amino acids. CDR1 and CDR2 from the germline V gene are MNHEY and SVGAGI. CDR3 sequence (DNA): TGTGCCAGCAGGGATTCGAGCAATCAGCCCCAGCATTTT. Encoded protein: CASRDSSNQPQHF.

The chain is built from TRBV16 and TRBJ2-7, with 8 bases that match TRBD1. Looked up from germline, CDR1 is KGHSY and CDR2 is FQNENV. J lost 2 bases, V lost 1 base, and 10 bases had no gene match. The CDR3 runs 17 residues. CDR3 protein: CASSQYGAGGSTYEQYF. In nucleotides, the CDR3 is TGTGCCAGCAGCCAATATGGGGCAGGGGGCTCGACCTACGAGCAGTACTTC.

This rearrangement joins TRBV27 to TRBJ2-2; 9 bases are a match to TRBD1. The germline V gene encodes CDR1 MNHEY and CDR2 SMNVEV (reference sequence). V lost 2 bases and J lost 2; bases outside the gene matches: 3. This CDR3 comprises 16 residues. The chain's CDR3 is CASSLHRGLNTGELFF. DNA for the CDR3: TGTGCCAGCAGTTTACACAGGGGGCTAAACACCGGGGAGCTGTTTTTT.

The chain combines TRBV4-3 with TRBJ2-7; possibly TRBD1 for D (5 bases). This CDR3 is 15 amino acids long. CDR1 is LGHNA, CDR2 YSLEER, per germline. V lost 0 bases, J lost 2 bases, and 11 bases lay in between. The DNA for the CDR3 is TGCGCCAGCAGCCAAGAAGGGGCAGGTACCTACGAGCAGTACTTC. Encoded protein: CASSQEGAGTYEQYF.

J is TRBJ1-1 and V is TRBV5-1; 7 bases fit TRBD1. Per germline, CDR1 SGHRS and CDR2 YFSETQ. Trimming removed 4 bases from V and 1 base from J; junction bases left unmatched: 13. There are 17 residues in the CDR3. CDR3 loop: CASSTPRDSEQNTEAFF. CDR3 nucleotide sequence: TGCGCCAGCAGCACGCCCCGGGACAGCGAGCAGAACACTGAAGCTTTCTTT.

J is TRBJ2-7 and V is TRBV4-1, with TRBD1 matching 8 bases. Trimming cost V 3 bases and J 3 bases; bases outside gene matches: 7. The CDR3 runs to 15 residues. Per the germline V gene, CDR1 is MGHRA and CDR2 is YSYEKL. The DNA of the CDR3 is TGCGCCAGCAGCCACCTGACAGGGGACCGCTACGAGCAGTACTTC. It specifies CASSHLTGDRYEQYF.

The CDR3 coding sequence is TGTGCCAGTAGTTATTCGAACGGGGTGGGTCGAGATACGCAGTATTTT. Its protein is CASSYSNGVGRDTQYF. The V and J genes are TRBV19 and TRBJ2-3; a possible D gene is TRBD2 (5 bases). In germline, CDR1 is LNHDA, CDR2 SQIVND (reference sequence). Trimming took 5 bases from V and 5 from J, leaving 20 bases between them. CDR3 length: 16 residues.

The sample holds a few counts of this clone. The chain recombines TRBV6-5 with TRBJ1-1; D perhaps matches TRBD1 (5 bases). CDR1 is MNHEY, CDR2 SVGAGI, per germline. V shed 8 bases and J shed 1 base, with 11 bases lying between them. The CDR3 runs to 13 residues. CDR3 in amino acids: CASGRQPNTEAFF. In DNA form, the CDR3 reads TGTGCCAGCGGGAGACAGCCGAACACTGAAGCTTTCTTT.

The sample holds one count of this clone. The chain links TRBV18 to TRBJ2-7; 8 nucleotides align to TRBD1. Germline V gene lookup returns CDR1 KGHSH and CDR2 LQKENI. The CDR3 loop spans 15 amino acids. V trimming: 0 bases; J trimming: 4 bases; junction bases outside the gene matches: 5. DNA of the CDR3: TGTGCCAGCTCACCACCTGGGACAGGTCCTTACGAGCAGTACTTC. It encodes CASSPPGTGPYEQYF.

The chain recombines TRBV6-5 with TRBJ1-2; D is ambiguous. From germline, CDR1 is MNHEY and CDR2 SVGAGI. Trimming cost V 2 bases and J 4 bases, with 5 bases left between them. This CDR3 contains 12 residues. The CDR3 loop is CASSYDRYGYTF. CDR3 DNA sequence: TGTGCCAGCAGTTACGACCGCTATGGCTACACCTTC.

J is TRBJ2-1 and V is TRBV27; TRBD2 matches 14 bases. Germline V gene sequence: CDR1 MNHEY, CDR2 SMNVEV (reference sequence). The CDR3 is 15 residues long. Trimming removed 9 bases from V and 9 bases from J; junction bases left unmatched: 10. The CDR3 loop is CASNRLAGGSGEQFF. The CDR3 DNA follows: TGTGCCAGTAACAGACTAGCGGGAGGGTCGGGTGAGCAGTTCTTC.

This clone occurred a few times. The chain is built from TRBV5-1 and TRBJ1-2, with D uncertain. Germline CDR1 reads SGHRS; CDR2 reads YFSETQ. The CDR3 length is 11 residues. Trimming pared 0 bases from V and 8 bases from J, leaving 5 bases between. CDR3 bases: TGCGCCAGCAGCTTGGAGGGAGGCTACACCTTC. As protein: CASSLEGGYTF. The whole variable domain, remainder taken from reference TRBV5-1 and TRBJ1-2, is KAGVTQTPRYLIKTRGQQVTLSCSPISGHRSVSWYQQTPGQGLQFLFEYFSETQRNKGNFPGRFSGRQFSNSRSEMNVSTLELGDSALYLCASSLEGGYTFGSGTRLTVV.

The CDR3 sequence: CASTSWQGRIIAGSLYEQYF. The CDR3 DNA is TGTGCCAGCACTTCTTGGCAGGGTCGAATTATTGCGGGGTCGCTTTACGAGCAGTACTTC. The chain is built from TRBV28 and TRBJ2-7; D is perhaps TRBD2 (6 bases). The CDR3 contains 20 residues. CDR1 and CDR2 from the germline V gene are MDHEN and SYDVKM. V was shortened by 7 bases and J by 4 bases, with 35 bases between the two germline ends.

The DNA for the CDR3 is TGTGCCAGCAGCTTATCCCCTAGCGGGTATTCCTACGAGCAGTACTTC. Translated: CASSLSPSGYSYEQYF. The rearrangement links TRBV7-6 to TRBJ2-7; TRBD2 matches 8 bases. V gave up 2 bases and J gave up 1 base; unmatched junction bases: 7. This CDR3 has 16 residues. Looked up from germline, CDR1 is SGHVS and CDR2 is FNYEAQ.

The rearrangement joins TRBV18 to TRBJ2-1; tentative D call: TRBD1 (6 bases). The CDR3 length is 14 residues. The V end was cut by 5 bases, the J end by 3 bases, with 11 bases between. CDR1 and CDR2 from the germline V gene are KGHSH and LQKENI. The CDR3 DNA reads TGTGCCAGCTCAAGCCGGGACAACTACAATGAGCAGTTCTTC. This encodes CASSSRDNYNEQFF.

This chain joins TRBV2 and TRBJ1-3; TRBD1 is a possible D gene (6 bases). The CDR3 contains 16 residues. Trimming removed 5 bases from V and 5 bases from J, with 19 bases in between. Germline assignment: CDR1 SNHLY and CDR2 FYNNEI. This CDR3 is CASSLEQGQGRNTIYF. The CDR3 DNA follows: TGTGCCAGCAGTCTCGAGCAGGGACAAGGTAGAAACACCATATATTTT.

CDR3: CASSYGPGDTEAFF. The CDR3 region has the DNA TGTGCCAGCAGTTATGGTCCAGGGGACACTGAAGCTTTCTTT. V is TRBV28 and J is TRBJ1-1; possibly TRBD1 for D (6 bases). This CDR3 is built from 14 residues. V was pared by 4 bases and J by 3 bases, with 12 bases between. Per the germline V gene, CDR1 is MDHEN and CDR2 is SYDVKM.

There are many counts of this clone. The chain recombines TRBV19 with TRBJ2-7, with 7 bases that match TRBD2. The CDR3 is 16 amino acids. Germline V gives CDR1 LNHDA, CDR2 SQIVND (reference sequence). V was clipped by 3 bases and J by 2 bases; unmatched bases: 10. This chain's CDR3 is CASSILSDGGAYEQYF. In nucleotides, the CDR3 is TGTGCCAGTAGTATCCTAAGCGATGGGGGGGCCTACGAGCAGTACTTC.

The chain combines TRBV19 with TRBJ2-3, with TRBD1 matching 8 bases. This CDR3 spans 13 amino acids. The V segment lost 10 bases and the J segment 5 bases; nucleotides outside the gene matches: 8. From germline, CDR1 is LNHDA and CDR2 SQIVND (reference sequence). The CDR3 nucleotides read TGTGCCACAACGGACAGGGCTGTAGATACGCAGTATTTT. This translates into CATTDRAVDTQYF.

The chain carries TRBV11-2 and TRBJ2-4, with TRBD2 identical over 10 bases. The CDR3 covers 15 residues. V lost 3 bases and J lost 8; bases outside the gene matches: 7. Germline V CDR1 and CDR2: SGHAT, FQNNGV. The CDR3 sequence is CASSLSGRGRDIQYF. In DNA, the CDR3 is TGTGCCAGCAGCTTGAGCGGGAGGGGGAGGGACATTCAGTACTTC.

The chain uses TRBV7-9 and TRBJ2-7; TRBD2 aligns across 14 bases. Germline values: CDR1 SEHNR, CDR2 FQNEAQ (reference sequence). Unmatched junction bases numbered 5, after V lost 5 bases and J lost 5 bases. The CDR3 consists of 15 residues. The CDR3 DNA reads as TGTGCCAGCAGCGCTCAGGGACTAGCGGGAGACGAGCAGTACTTC. Residues: CASSAQGLAGDEQYF.

The V and J genes are TRBV18 and TRBJ1-1; D remains unclear. The germline gives CDR1 KGHSH, CDR2 LQKENI. Trimming shortened V by 0 bases and J by 8 bases, and 7 bases separated the two germline ends. The CDR3 totals 12 residues. The CDR3 reads CASSPPVTEAFF. In DNA form, the CDR3 reads TGTGCCAGCTCACCACCAGTAACAGAAGCTTTCTTT.

The chain combines TRBV6-1 with TRBJ1-1; TRBD1 matches 9 bases. J lost 3 bases, V lost 6 bases, and 2 bases had no gene match. The CDR3 is made up of 13 amino acids. Germline loops: CDR1 MNHNS, CDR2 SASEGT. The CDR3 reads CASRRTGDTEAFF. The CDR3 DNA reads TGTGCCAGCAGGAGGACAGGGGACACTGAAGCTTTCTTT.

This rearrangement joins TRBV4-1 to TRBJ2-5, with D perhaps TRBD2 (5 bases). The CDR3 runs 14 residues. The V and J ends lost 3 bases and 1 base respectively, with 9 bases between them. Germline V CDR1 and CDR2: MGHRA, YSYEKL. The CDR3, as DNA: TGCGCCAGCAGCCAGAAGCGGAGCCAAGAGACCCAGTACTTC. Residues: CASSQKRSQETQYF.

J is TRBJ2-3 and V is TRBV19; 9 bases fit TRBD2. Germline CDR1 and CDR2: LNHDA and SQIVND (reference sequence). This CDR3 has 12 amino acids. The V and J ends lost 4 bases and 9 bases, in that order; junction bases with no gene match: 2. The CDR3 region has the DNA TGTGCCAGTAGTAACGGACTAGCGACGCAGTATTTT. Its translation: CASSNGLATQYF.